The rows below give T cell receptor beta chains drawn from one sample of a study of spatial heterogeneity in lung cancer. MiXCR was run by TCRdb on the 5' RACE reads, yielding one entry per CDR3 protein. There are around 87,000 distinct CDR3 sequences in the sample; approximately 12% occur only once, and about two fifths lies in the top ten. The sample consisted of PBMCs, taken at surgery. These receptors came from a male donor with early-stage non-small cell lung cancer. Both conserved end residues are part of each CDR3. The D gene is left open where the match is weak. Size is stated for part of the rows, as once, few or many counts, or as a class when the clone is expanded.

size: -
D: TRBD2
V: TRBV7-2
J: TRBJ2-1
DNA: TGTGCCAGCAGCATAGCGGGGGGGCTTACTGAGCAGTTCTTC
CDR3: CASSIAGGLTEQFF

size: few
D: TRBD1
V: TRBV4-3
J: TRBJ2-1
DNA: TGCGCCAGCAGCATCGGGACAGGGGGCTACAATGAGCAGTTCTTC
CDR3: CASSIGTGGYNEQFF

size: many
D: -
V: TRBV9
J: TRBJ2-3
DNA: TGTGCCAGCAGCGTAGGTTTCACAGATACGCAGTATTTT
CDR3: CASSVGFTDTQYF

size: -
D: TRBD2
V: TRBV28
J: TRBJ2-7
DNA: TGTGCCAGCAGTTTACACCTAGCGGGAAGTTACGAGCAGTACTTC
CDR3: CASSLHLAGSYEQYF

size: few
D: -
V: TRBV7-6
J: TRBJ2-1
DNA: TGTGCCAGCAGCTCTATTGAAGGGATATACAATGAGCAGTTCTTC
CDR3: CASSSIEGIYNEQFF

size: -
D: TRBD2
V: TRBV20-1
J: TRBJ2-3
DNA: TGCAGTGCTAGCCGAAAGCGGGGGAGCACAGATACGCAGTATTTT
CDR3: CSASRKRGSTDTQYF

size: many
D: TRBD1
V: TRBV15
J: TRBJ1-4
DNA: TGTGCCACCAGCGATACCGGGACAGAGGATGAAAAACTGTTTTTT
CDR3: CATSDTGTEDEKLFF

size: few
D: TRBD2
V: TRBV12-5
J: TRBJ2-5
DNA: TGTGCTAGTGGCCGAGCGGGAGGGCAAGAGACCCAGTACTTC
CDR3: CASGRAGGQETQYF

size: few
D: -
V: TRBV6-6
J: TRBJ1-6
DNA: TGTGCCAGCAGTGACAGCCCCAGGTCACCCCTCCACTTT
CDR3: CASSDSPRSPLHF

size: -
D: -
V: TRBV24-1
J: TRBJ2-1
DNA: TGTGCCACCAGTGAAGGCGGACTCAACCGAAGATACAATGAGCAGTTCTTC
CDR3: CATSEGGLNRRYNEQFF

size: many
D: -
V: TRBV5-1
J: TRBJ2-1
DNA: TGCGCCAGCAGCAGAAACCGGGACACCTCCTACAATGAGCAGTTCTTC
CDR3: CASSRNRDTSYNEQFF

size: few
D: -
V: TRBV4-3
J: TRBJ2-5
DNA: TGCGCCAGCAGCCAAGATTTGGCGGTCAGTGAGACCCAGTACTTC
CDR3: CASSQDLAVSETQYF

size: -
D: -
V: TRBV5-6
J: TRBJ1-2
DNA: TGTGCCAGCAGCTTGGCCGGAGGGGCTAACTATGGCTACACCTTC
CDR3: CASSLAGGANYGYTF

size: -
D: -
V: TRBV5-6
J: TRBJ2-1
DNA: TGTGCCAGCAGCTTGCTTAGAAACTCCTACAATGAGCAGTTCTTC
CDR3: CASSLLRNSYNEQFF

size: -
D: -
V: TRBV29-1
J: TRBJ2-5
DNA: TGCAGCGTTTCCCCGAGTACGCAAGAGACCCAGTACTTC
CDR3: CSVSPSTQETQYF

size: few
D: -
V: TRBV6-5
J: TRBJ1-4
DNA: TGTGCCACTCGCCGAGCAACTAATGAAAAACTGTTTTTT
CDR3: CATRRATNEKLFF

size: many
D: -
V: TRBV9
J: TRBJ1-4
DNA: TGTGCCAGCAGCAACAGCCCGGGGTCGGCTAATGAAAAACTGTTTTTT
CDR3: CASSNSPGSANEKLFF

size: few
D: TRBD2
V: TRBV28
J: TRBJ2-7
DNA: TGTGCCAGCAGTCCCCTAGTGGGACTAGGGCGGGGCGAGCAGTACTTC
CDR3: CASSPLVGLGRGEQYF

size: -
D: -
V: TRBV28
J: TRBJ2-7
DNA: TGTGCCAGCAGTCCGACACAGTACCTCTACGAGCAGTACTTC
CDR3: CASSPTQYLYEQYF

size: -
D: TRBD2
V: TRBV28
J: TRBJ2-7
DNA: TGTGCCAGCAGTCTTATAGCGGGGGACCGAGCCCCCTACGAGCAGTACTTC
CDR3: CASSLIAGDRAPYEQYF

size: few
D: -
V: TRBV20-1
J: TRBJ2-3
DNA: TGCAGTGCCCCAATGCCACCAACAAGCACAGATACGCAGTATTTT
CDR3: CSAPMPPTSTDTQYF

size: few
D: -
V: TRBV5-1
J: TRBJ2-1
DNA: TGCGCCAGCAGCTTGAATTTTAACAATGAGCAGCTCTTC
CDR3: CASSLNFNNEQLF

size: few
D: -
V: TRBV14
J: TRBJ2-5
DNA: TGTGCCAGCAGCCAAGATAACTACCCGGGGACCCAGTACTTC
CDR3: CASSQDNYPGTQYF

size: many
D: -
V: TRBV7-2
J: TRBJ2-5
DNA: TGTGCCAGCAGTCCCCGAGAGACCCAGTACTTC
CDR3: CASSPRETQYF

size: few
D: -
V: TRBV3-1
J: TRBJ1-2
DNA: TGTGCCAGCAGCCAAGCCACAGACTATGGCTACACCTTC
CDR3: CASSQATDYGYTF

size: -
D: TRBD2
V: TRBV28
J: TRBJ2-5
DNA: TGTGCCAGCACCGGGGGGACTAGCGGGCCAACCCAGTACTTC
CDR3: CASTGGTSGPTQYF

size: few
D: -
V: TRBV7-2
J: TRBJ1-5
DNA: TGTGCCAGCAGCCCTAACCCCTCAAATCAGCCCCAGCATTTT
CDR3: CASSPNPSNQPQHF

size: many
D: -
V: TRBV6-2/TRBV6-3
J: TRBJ2-2
DNA: TGTGCCAGCACTTACAGGGTTGGCACCGGGGAGCTGTTTTTT
CDR3: CASTYRVGTGELFF

size: -
D: -
V: TRBV20-1
J: TRBJ2-7
DNA: TGCAGTGCTTTATTATTCGGGACACTTCACCCCTACGAGCAGTACTTC
CDR3: CSALLFGTLHPYEQYF

size: many
D: -
V: TRBV2
J: TRBJ2-4
DNA: TGTGCCAGCAGTGATAGGAGTTTAAAGAACATTCAGTACTTC
CDR3: CASSDRSLKNIQYF

size: few
D: -
V: TRBV5-1
J: TRBJ1-1
DNA: TGCGCCAGCAAGCTGAACTTGGACATTATTAACACTGAAGCTTTCTTT
CDR3: CASKLNLDIINTEAFF

size: few
D: -
V: TRBV7-6
J: TRBJ2-7
DNA: TGTGCCAGCAGCTTAGGCCCCTCCTACGAGCAGTACTTC
CDR3: CASSLGPSYEQYF

size: -
D: -
V: TRBV4-2
J: TRBJ2-3
DNA: TGTGCCAGCAGCCGGATCTCCACAGATACGCAGTATTTT
CDR3: CASSRISTDTQYF

size: -
D: -
V: TRBV28
J: TRBJ2-3
DNA: TGTGCCAGCAGTCCCAACCGGATACTCACAGATACGCAGTATTTT
CDR3: CASSPNRILTDTQYF

size: -
D: TRBD2
V: TRBV5-1
J: TRBJ2-3
DNA: TGCGCCAGCAGCTTGGACGTCGGTAGCGGGGGGTTCACAGATACGCAGTATTTT
CDR3: CASSLDVGSGGFTDTQYF

size: -
D: TRBD2
V: TRBV4-2
J: TRBJ2-2
DNA: TGTGCCAGCACCCCTTCTAGCGGGAGTAGGGGCGGGGAGCTGTTTTTT
CDR3: CASTPSSGSRGGELFF

size: -
D: -
V: TRBV5-5
J: TRBJ2-3
DNA: TGTGCCAGCAGCTCGGGACCTAAGGGCACAGATACGCAGTATTTT
CDR3: CASSSGPKGTDTQYF

size: few
D: TRBD2
V: TRBV11-2
J: TRBJ2-2
DNA: TGTGCCAGCAGCTCCACCAGACTAGCGGGAGTCGGGGAGCTGTTTTTT
CDR3: CASSSTRLAGVGELFF

size: few
D: TRBD2
V: TRBV7-9
J: TRBJ2-3
DNA: TGTGCCAGCAGGACCCCGGCGGGAGGCCCACCAGATACGCAGTATTTT
CDR3: CASRTPAGGPPDTQYF

size: many
D: -
V: TRBV24-1
J: TRBJ2-3
DNA: TGTGCCACCAGTGCCATATCCAGGGGAGGGCCAGATACGCAGTATTTT
CDR3: CATSAISRGGPDTQYF

size: many
D: -
V: TRBV7-2
J: TRBJ1-6
DNA: TGTGCCAGCAGCCGACGCGGGGGAAATTCACCCCTCCACTTT
CDR3: CASSRRGGNSPLHF

size: -
D: -
V: TRBV7-2
J: TRBJ2-6
DNA: TGTGCCAGCAGCATATCCCCTCGACAGGTTTCCTCTGGGGCCAACGTCCTGACTTTC
CDR3: CASSISPRQVSSGANVLTF